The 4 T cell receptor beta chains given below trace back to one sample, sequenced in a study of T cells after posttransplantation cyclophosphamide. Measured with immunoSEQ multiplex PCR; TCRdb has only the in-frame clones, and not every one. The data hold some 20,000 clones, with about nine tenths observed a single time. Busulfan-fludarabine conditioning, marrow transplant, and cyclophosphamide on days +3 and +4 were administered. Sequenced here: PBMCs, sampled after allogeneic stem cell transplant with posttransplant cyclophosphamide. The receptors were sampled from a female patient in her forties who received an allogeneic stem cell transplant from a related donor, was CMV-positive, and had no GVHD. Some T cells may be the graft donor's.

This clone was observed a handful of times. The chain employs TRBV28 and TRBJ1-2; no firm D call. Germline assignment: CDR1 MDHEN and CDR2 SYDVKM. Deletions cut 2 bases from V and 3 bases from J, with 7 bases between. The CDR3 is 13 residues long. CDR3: CASSLAPYYGYTF. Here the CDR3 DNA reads TGTGCCAGCAGTTTAGCGCCTTACTATGGCTACACCTTC.

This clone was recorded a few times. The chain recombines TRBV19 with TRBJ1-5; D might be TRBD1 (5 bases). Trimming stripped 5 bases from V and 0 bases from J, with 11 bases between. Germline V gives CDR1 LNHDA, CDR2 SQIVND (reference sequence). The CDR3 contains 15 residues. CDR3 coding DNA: TGTGCCAGTAGTTCGCCGACAGTTAGCAATCAGCCCCAGCATTTT. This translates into CASSSPTVSNQPQHF.

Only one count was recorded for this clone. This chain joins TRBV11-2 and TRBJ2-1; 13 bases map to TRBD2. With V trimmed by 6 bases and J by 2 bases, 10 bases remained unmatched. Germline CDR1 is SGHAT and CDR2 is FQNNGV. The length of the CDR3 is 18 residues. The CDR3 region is CASRPGTSGMGPYNEQFF. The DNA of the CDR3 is TGTGCCAGCAGACCCGGGACTAGCGGGATGGGCCCCTACAATGAGCAGTTCTTC.

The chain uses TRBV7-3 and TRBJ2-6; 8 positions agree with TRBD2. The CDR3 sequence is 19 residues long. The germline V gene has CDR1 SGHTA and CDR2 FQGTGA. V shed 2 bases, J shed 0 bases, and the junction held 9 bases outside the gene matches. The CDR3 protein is CASSLPGLAGFSGANVLTF. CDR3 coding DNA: TGTGCCAGCAGCTTACCGGGGCTAGCGGGCTTCTCTGGGGCCAACGTCCTGACTTTC.